Each of the 6 T cell receptor beta chains below was sequenced from the same sample in a study of blood T cell repertoires in COVID-19. Produced via immunoSEQ multiplex PCR; TCRdb's table is partial and in-frame only. Among hundreds of thousands of clones listed, around 90% were seen once. The specimen sequenced was peripheral blood. The receptors shown here come from a woman in her thirties with acute or convalescent COVID-19.

V is TRBV4-3 and J is TRBJ2-1, with D possibly matching TRBD2 (5 bases). From germline, CDR1 is LGHNA and CDR2 YSLEER. V was cut by 0 bases and J by 3 bases, with 15 bases left in between. This CDR3 is built from 17 residues. CDR3 region: CASSQDAGWTRYNEQFF. Here the CDR3 DNA reads TGCGCCAGCAGCCAAGACGCGGGTTGGACTCGCTACAATGAGCAGTTCTTC.

The V gene is TRBV7-8, the J gene TRBJ2-7, with 9 bases fitting TRBD2. The V segment lost 4 bases and the J segment 3 bases; nucleotides outside the gene matches: 7. This CDR3 region has 15 residues. Germline V gene sequence: CDR1 SGHVS, CDR2 FQNEAQ. The CDR3: CASSSVAGVLYEQYF. The CDR3 DNA follows: TGTGCCAGCAGCTCAGTAGCGGGAGTACTCTACGAGCAGTACTTC.

This chain uses TRBV20-1 with TRBJ2-7; 7 positions match TRBD1. Germline V lookup: CDR1 DFQATT, CDR2 SNEGSKA (reference sequence). V lost 3 bases and J lost 2; bases outside the gene matches: 16. This CDR3 comprises 17 residues. The CDR3 DNA reads TGCAGTGCTAGTGGTAGCCTGACAGGGCCTAAACCCTACGAGCAGTACTTC. Encoded protein: CSASGSLTGPKPYEQYF.

The chain joins TRBV5-1 to TRBJ1-1; 8 bases match TRBD1. V gave up 4 bases and J gave up 1 base; unmatched junction bases: 6. The CDR3 extends over 15 amino acids. Germline assignment: CDR1 SGHRS and CDR2 YFSETQ. The DNA of the CDR3 is TGCGCCAGCAGCCTGACAGGGGTCCAGAACACTGAAGCTTTCTTT. Amino acid sequence: CASSLTGVQNTEAFF.

This chain uses TRBV19 with TRBJ2-5; the D gene is possibly TRBD1 (5 bases). The CDR3 spans 16 residues. Trimming left V 5 bases short and J 5 bases short, with 21 bases between. From germline, CDR1 is LNHDA and CDR2 SQIVND (reference sequence). The CDR3: CASSAESLQVTETQYF. For the CDR3, the DNA is TGTGCCAGTAGTGCCGAGTCCCTACAGGTAACCGAGACCCAGTACTTC.

J is TRBJ1-2 and V is TRBV6-5; D is unclear. Germline V gene lookup returns CDR1 MNHEY and CDR2 SVGAGI. The CDR3 runs to 16 residues. Deletions cut 0 bases from V and 7 bases from J, with 18 bases between. The chain's CDR3 is CASSYSVRSGISGYTF. DNA of the CDR3: TGTGCCAGCAGTTACTCGGTTAGGAGTGGAATCTCTGGCTACACCTTC.